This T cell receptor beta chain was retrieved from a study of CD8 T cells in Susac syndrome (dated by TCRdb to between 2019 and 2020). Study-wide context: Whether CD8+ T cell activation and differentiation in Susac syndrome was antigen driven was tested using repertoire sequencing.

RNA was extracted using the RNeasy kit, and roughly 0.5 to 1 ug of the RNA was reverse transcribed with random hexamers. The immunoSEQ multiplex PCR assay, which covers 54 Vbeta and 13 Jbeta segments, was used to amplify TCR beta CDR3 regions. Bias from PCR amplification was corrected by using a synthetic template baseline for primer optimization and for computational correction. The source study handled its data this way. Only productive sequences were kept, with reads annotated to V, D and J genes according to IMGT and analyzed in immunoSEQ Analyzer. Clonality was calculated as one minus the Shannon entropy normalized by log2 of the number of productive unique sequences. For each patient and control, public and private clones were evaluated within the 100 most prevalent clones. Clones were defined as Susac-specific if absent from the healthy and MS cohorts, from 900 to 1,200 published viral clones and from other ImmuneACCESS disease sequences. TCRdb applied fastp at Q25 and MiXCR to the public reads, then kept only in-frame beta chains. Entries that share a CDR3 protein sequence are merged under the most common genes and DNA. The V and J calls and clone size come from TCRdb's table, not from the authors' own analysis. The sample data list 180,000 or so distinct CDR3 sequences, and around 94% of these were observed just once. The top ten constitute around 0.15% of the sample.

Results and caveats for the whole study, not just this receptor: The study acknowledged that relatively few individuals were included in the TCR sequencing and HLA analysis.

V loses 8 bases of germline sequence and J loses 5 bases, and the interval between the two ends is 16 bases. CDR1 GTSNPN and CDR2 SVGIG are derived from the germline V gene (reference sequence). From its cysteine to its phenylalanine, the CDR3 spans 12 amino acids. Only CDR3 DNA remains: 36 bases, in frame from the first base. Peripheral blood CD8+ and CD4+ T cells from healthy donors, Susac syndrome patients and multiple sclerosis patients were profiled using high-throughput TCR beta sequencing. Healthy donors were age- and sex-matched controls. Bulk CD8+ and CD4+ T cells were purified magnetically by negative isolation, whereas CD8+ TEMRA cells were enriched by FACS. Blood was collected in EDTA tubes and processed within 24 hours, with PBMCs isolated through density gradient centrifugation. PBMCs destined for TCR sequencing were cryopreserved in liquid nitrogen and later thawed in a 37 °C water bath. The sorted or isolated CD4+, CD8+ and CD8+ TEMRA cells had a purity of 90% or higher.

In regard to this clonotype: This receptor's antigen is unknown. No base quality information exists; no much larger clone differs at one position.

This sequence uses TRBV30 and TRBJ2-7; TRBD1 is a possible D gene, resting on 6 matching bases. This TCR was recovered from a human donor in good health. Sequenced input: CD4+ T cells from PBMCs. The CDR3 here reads CARKTGAHEQYF. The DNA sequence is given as TGTGCCAGAAAGACAGGCGCACACGAGCAGTACTTC. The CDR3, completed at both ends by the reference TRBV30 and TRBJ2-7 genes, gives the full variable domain SQTIHQWPATLVQPVGSPLSLECTVEGTSNPNLYWYRQAAGRGLQLLFYSVGIGQISSEVPQNLSASRPQDRQFILSSKKLLLSDSGFYLCARKTGAHEQYFGPGTRLTVT.